A selection of T cell receptor beta chains follows, all from one sample in a study of blood T cell repertoires in COVID-19. Measured with immunoSEQ multiplex PCR; TCRdb has only the in-frame clones, and not every one. The sample has under 300,000 clones, around 79% seen once; the top ten hold about 3%. The sample was peripheral blood. The origin of the receptors is a woman of 80 years or more with acute or convalescent COVID-19. The CDR3 runs from the conserved cysteine through the conserved F or W. D genes are given only for firm matches. Not all rows give a size; the values are once, few, many and, for expanded clones, a class.

J gene: TRBJ2-5; D gene: TRBD1; clone size: .; V gene: TRBV18; CDR3 protein: CASSPQTGGAETQYF; CDR3 DNA: TGTGCCAGCTCACCACAAACAGGGGGCGCGGAGACCCAGTACTTC
J gene: TRBJ2-7; D gene: TRBD1; clone size: .; V gene: TRBV27; CDR3 protein: CASSFSPSGTVQSIRFYEQYF; CDR3 DNA: TGTGCCAGCAGTTTTTCCCCATCCGGGACAGTCCAATCAATCAGATTCTACGAGCAGTACTTC
J gene: TRBJ1-2; D gene: .; clone size: .; V gene: TRBV5-5; CDR3 protein: CASALSGAYGYTF; CDR3 DNA: TGTGCCAGCGCCTTGAGTGGGGCGTATGGCTACACCTTC
J gene: TRBJ1-6; D gene: .; clone size: few; V gene: TRBV7-2; CDR3 protein: CASSLVPTSNSPLHF; CDR3 DNA: TGTGCCAGCAGCTTAGTCCCGACATCAAATTCACCCCTCCACTTT
J gene: TRBJ1-1; D gene: .; clone size: .; V gene: TRBV29-1; CDR3 protein: CSVPDRDSFGFEAFF; CDR3 DNA: TGCAGCGTCCCGGATCGGGACTCGTTCGGCTTTGAAGCTTTCTTT
J gene: TRBJ2-5; D gene: TRBD2; clone size: once; V gene: TRBV19; CDR3 protein: CASSPVLAGGEETQYF; CDR3 DNA: TGTGCCAGTAGTCCCGTACTAGCGGGAGGGGAAGAGACCCAGTACTTC
J gene: TRBJ2-3; D gene: .; clone size: once; V gene: TRBV5-3; CDR3 protein: CARSFDKAPQAQYF; CDR3 DNA: TGTGCCAGAAGCTTTGATAAGGCTCCCCAGGCGCAGTATTTT
J gene: TRBJ2-7; D gene: .; clone size: .; V gene: TRBV5-1; CDR3 protein: CASSPAPSYEQYF; CDR3 DNA: TGCGCCAGCAGCCCCGCGCCCTCCTACGAGCAGTACTTC
J gene: TRBJ1-5; D gene: TRBD1; clone size: .; V gene: TRBV30; CDR3 protein: CAWSRQGVGNQPQHF; CDR3 DNA: TGTGCCTGGAGTCGACAGGGGGTGGGCAATCAGCCCCAGCATTTT
J gene: TRBJ1-6; D gene: .; clone size: once; V gene: TRBV4-3; CDR3 protein: CASSQETGDSPLHF; CDR3 DNA: TGCGCCAGCAGCCAAGAGACAGGAGATTCACCCCTCCACTTT
J gene: TRBJ1-1; D gene: TRBD1; clone size: few; V gene: TRBV27; CDR3 protein: CASGFSGGVEAFF; CDR3 DNA: TGTGCCAGCGGCTTCTCAGGGGGAGTTGAAGCTTTCTTT
J gene: TRBJ2-7; D gene: .; clone size: .; V gene: TRBV4-1; CDR3 protein: CASSQDLGHAYEQYF; CDR3 DNA: TGCGCCAGCAGCCAAGATCTAGGCCACGCCTACGAGCAGTACTTC
J gene: TRBJ1-1; D gene: .; clone size: few; V gene: TRBV10-3; CDR3 protein: CAISFSGTEAFF; CDR3 DNA: TGTGCCATCAGTTTTAGCGGCACTGAAGCTTTCTTT
J gene: TRBJ1-2; D gene: .; clone size: .; V gene: TRBV19; CDR3 protein: CASTSQYYGYTF; CDR3 DNA: TGTGCCAGTACATCCCAGTACTATGGCTACACCTTC
J gene: TRBJ1-4; D gene: TRBD1; clone size: .; V gene: TRBV18; CDR3 protein: CASSSLGQEGEKLFF; CDR3 DNA: TGTGCCAGCTCATCACTTGGACAGGAGGGAGAAAAACTGTTTTTT
J gene: TRBJ2-1; D gene: TRBD2; clone size: .; V gene: TRBV9; CDR3 protein: CASSVAAGAYNEQFF; CDR3 DNA: TGTGCCAGCAGCGTAGCAGCGGGGGCCTACAATGAGCAGTTCTTC
J gene: TRBJ1-5; D gene: .; clone size: .; V gene: TRBV7-2; CDR3 protein: CASSLTLGGSQPQHF; CDR3 DNA: TGTGCCAGCAGCTTAACCCTCGGGGGTAGTCAGCCCCAGCATTTT
J gene: TRBJ2-5; D gene: TRBD2; clone size: .; V gene: TRBV3-1/TRBV3-2; CDR3 protein: CASSQDYERGGTQYF; CDR3 DNA: TGTGCCAGCAGCCAAGATTACGAGCGGGGAGGGACCCAGTACTTC
J gene: TRBJ2-5; D gene: TRBD2; clone size: .; V gene: TRBV25-1; CDR3 protein: CASSEFVSGRAAQYF; CDR3 DNA: TGTGCCAGCAGTGAATTTGTTAGCGGGAGAGCGGCCCAGTACTTC
J gene: TRBJ1-3; D gene: .; clone size: once; V gene: TRBV3-1/TRBV3-2; CDR3 protein: CASSQEHRAGNTIYF; CDR3 DNA: TGTGCCAGCAGCCAAGAACACAGGGCTGGAAACACCATATATTTT
J gene: TRBJ2-7; D gene: .; clone size: .; V gene: TRBV2; CDR3 protein: CASSGLRGHYEQYF; CDR3 DNA: TGTGCCAGCAGTGGGTTAAGGGGTCACTACGAGCAGTACTTC
J gene: TRBJ1-1; D gene: .; clone size: .; V gene: TRBV18; CDR3 protein: CASSPQGDPNTEAFF; CDR3 DNA: TGTGCCAGCTCACCACAGGGGGATCCGAACACTGAAGCTTTCTTT
J gene: TRBJ1-3; D gene: .; clone size: few; V gene: TRBV3-1/TRBV3-2; CDR3 protein: CASSQWGQTSSGNTIYF; CDR3 DNA: TGTGCCAGCAGCCAGTGGGGACAAACAAGCTCTGGAAACACCATATATTTT
J gene: TRBJ2-5; D gene: .; clone size: .; V gene: TRBV5-4; CDR3 protein: CASSFWPMDNQETQYF; CDR3 DNA: TGTGCCAGCAGCTTTTGGCCCATGGACAACCAAGAGACCCAGTACTTC
J gene: TRBJ1-5; D gene: TRBD1; clone size: .; V gene: TRBV18; CDR3 protein: CASSPTGGLVSQPQHF; CDR3 DNA: TGTGCCAGCTCACCAACAGGGGGCCTAGTAAGTCAGCCCCAGCATTTT
J gene: TRBJ2-2; D gene: .; clone size: few; V gene: TRBV6-5; CDR3 protein: CASVLQGGTGELFF; CDR3 DNA: TGTGCCAGCGTCCTCCAGGGAGGAACCGGGGAGCTGTTTTTT
J gene: TRBJ1-5; D gene: .; clone size: .; V gene: TRBV30; CDR3 protein: CAWSPQSNQPQHF; CDR3 DNA: TGTGCCTGGAGCCCACAAAGCAATCAGCCCCAGCATTTT
J gene: TRBJ2-5; D gene: TRBD2; clone size: .; V gene: TRBV3-1/TRBV3-2; CDR3 protein: CASSQGIYSGGAGETQYF; CDR3 DNA: TGTGCCAGCAGCCAAGGGATTTATAGCGGGGGGGCGGGAGAGACCCAGTACTTC
J gene: TRBJ2-1; D gene: .; clone size: .; V gene: TRBV10-2; CDR3 protein: CASSDGGLVRNEQFF; CDR3 DNA: TGCGCCAGCAGTGACGGGGGATTGGTACGGAATGAGCAGTTCTTC
J gene: TRBJ2-1; D gene: .; clone size: .; V gene: TRBV2; CDR3 protein: CASSATPGTTEQFF; CDR3 DNA: TGTGCCAGCAGTGCCACCCCAGGGACAACTGAGCAGTTCTTC
J gene: TRBJ1-2; D gene: .; clone size: .; V gene: TRBV19; CDR3 protein: CASSGSTGIYGYTF; CDR3 DNA: TGTGCCAGTAGTGGATCGACAGGAATCTATGGCTACACCTTC
J gene: TRBJ2-5; D gene: TRBD2; clone size: .; V gene: TRBV11-3; CDR3 protein: CASALLAGAVAQYF; CDR3 DNA: TGTGCCAGCGCGCTACTAGCGGGGGCCGTGGCCCAGTACTTC
J gene: TRBJ2-3; D gene: TRBD1; clone size: .; V gene: TRBV5-1; CDR3 protein: CASSLPTGGTTDTQYF; CDR3 DNA: TGCGCCAGCAGCTTGCCGACAGGGGGGACGACAGATACGCAGTATTTT
J gene: TRBJ1-4; D gene: .; clone size: .; V gene: TRBV19; CDR3 protein: CASSMYGTNEKLFF; CDR3 DNA: TGTGCCAGTAGTATGTACGGAACTAATGAAAAACTGTTTTTT
J gene: TRBJ2-3; D gene: .; clone size: .; V gene: TRBV4-1; CDR3 protein: CASSQDWGGTGALTDTQYF; CDR3 DNA: TGCGCCAGCAGCCAAGATTGGGGGGGGACAGGAGCTCTCACAGATACGCAGTATTTT
J gene: TRBJ2-5; D gene: TRBD2; clone size: .; V gene: TRBV5-6; CDR3 protein: CASSLLAEETQYF; CDR3 DNA: TGTGCCAGCAGCTTACTAGCGGAAGAGACCCAGTACTTC
J gene: TRBJ1-5; D gene: .; clone size: .; V gene: TRBV6-5; CDR3 protein: CASITTGTRVQPQHF; CDR3 DNA: TGTGCCAGCATCACAACAGGGACCAGGGTTCAGCCCCAGCATTTT
J gene: TRBJ2-3; D gene: .; clone size: .; V gene: TRBV7-9; CDR3 protein: CASSSGGPGVNTQYF; CDR3 DNA: TGTGCCAGCAGCTCAGGGGGACCGGGAGTGAATACGCAGTATTTT
J gene: TRBJ1-2; D gene: .; clone size: .; V gene: TRBV7-2; CDR3 protein: CASSLGFAGIDGYTF; CDR3 DNA: TGTGCCAGCAGCTTAGGTTTTGCAGGGATCGATGGCTACACCTTC
J gene: TRBJ1-5; D gene: .; clone size: .; V gene: TRBV5-1; CDR3 protein: CASSLGGGNQPQHF; CDR3 DNA: TGCGCCAGCAGCTTGGGCGGTGGCAATCAGCCCCAGCATTTT
J gene: TRBJ1-3; D gene: TRBD1; clone size: .; V gene: TRBV7-2; CDR3 protein: CASSAQDRGSLSGNTIYF; CDR3 DNA: TGTGCCAGCAGCGCACAGGACAGGGGTTCACTCTCTGGAAACACCATATATTTT
J gene: TRBJ1-5; D gene: .; clone size: .; V gene: TRBV21-1; CDR3 protein: CASSKALLDRVGQPQHF; CDR3 DNA: TGTGCCAGCAGCAAAGCGCTTTTGGACAGGGTCGGTCAGCCCCAGCATTTT
J gene: TRBJ2-3; D gene: .; clone size: .; V gene: TRBV4-1; CDR3 protein: CASSQQGIATDTQYF; CDR3 DNA: TGCGCCAGCAGCCAACAGGGAATAGCCACAGATACGCAGTATTTT
J gene: TRBJ2-3; D gene: .; clone size: .; V gene: TRBV7-9; CDR3 protein: CASSLASSSYTDTQYF; CDR3 DNA: TGTGCCAGCAGCTTAGCTTCCTCCTCGTACACAGATACGCAGTATTTT
J gene: TRBJ2-3; D gene: TRBD1; clone size: .; V gene: TRBV2; CDR3 protein: CASSAVQGALTDTQYF; CDR3 DNA: TGTGCCAGCAGCGCCGTACAGGGGGCCTTGACAGATACGCAGTATTTT
J gene: TRBJ2-7; D gene: TRBD1; clone size: .; V gene: TRBV5-1; CDR3 protein: CASSSGQVRYEQYF; CDR3 DNA: TGCGCCAGCAGCTCCGGACAGGTGCGGTACGAGCAGTACTTC
J gene: TRBJ1-5; D gene: .; clone size: few; V gene: TRBV18; CDR3 protein: CASSPPGQGEGQPQHF; CDR3 DNA: TGTGCCAGCTCACCACCGGGACAAGGGGAAGGACAGCCCCAGCATTTT
J gene: TRBJ2-1; D gene: TRBD1; clone size: .; V gene: TRBV7-2; CDR3 protein: CASSLIHGGQGAANEQFF; CDR3 DNA: TGTGCCAGCAGCCTCATCCACGGTGGACAGGGGGCGGCGAATGAGCAGTTCTTC
J gene: TRBJ1-3; D gene: .; clone size: .; V gene: TRBV7-2; CDR3 protein: CASSLIAGVSGNTIYF; CDR3 DNA: TGTGCCAGCAGCTTAATCGCGGGGGTCTCTGGAAACACCATATATTTT
J gene: TRBJ2-1; D gene: TRBD1; clone size: .; V gene: TRBV5-6; CDR3 protein: CASSYQSGTGNYNEQFF; CDR3 DNA: TGTGCCAGCAGTTATCAATCCGGGACAGGGAACTACAATGAGCAGTTCTTC
J gene: TRBJ1-2; D gene: TRBD1; clone size: .; V gene: TRBV11-2; CDR3 protein: CASSWGTAGYTF; CDR3 DNA: TGTGCCAGCAGCTGGGGGACAGCTGGCTACACCTTC
J gene: TRBJ1-6; D gene: .; clone size: .; V gene: TRBV6-2/TRBV6-3; CDR3 protein: CASSYRHGQKSSYNSPLHF; CDR3 DNA: TGTGCCAGCAGTTACAGGCATGGACAGAAGAGCTCCTATAATTCACCCCTCCACTTT
J gene: TRBJ1-2; D gene: TRBD1; clone size: few; V gene: TRBV19; CDR3 protein: CASSETGGIISYGYTF; CDR3 DNA: TGTGCCAGTTCTGAGACAGGGGGCATCATTAGCTATGGCTACACCTTC